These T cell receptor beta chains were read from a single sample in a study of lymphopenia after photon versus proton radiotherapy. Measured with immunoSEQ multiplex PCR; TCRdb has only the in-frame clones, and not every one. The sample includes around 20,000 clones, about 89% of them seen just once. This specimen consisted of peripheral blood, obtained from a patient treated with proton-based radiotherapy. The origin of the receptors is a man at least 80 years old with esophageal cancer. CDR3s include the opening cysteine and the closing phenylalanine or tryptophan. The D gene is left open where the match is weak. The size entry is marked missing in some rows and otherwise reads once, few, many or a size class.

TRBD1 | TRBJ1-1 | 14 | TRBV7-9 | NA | CASSRRQGRTEAFF | TGTGCCAGCAGCCGGAGACAGGGGCGGACTGAAGCTTTCTTT
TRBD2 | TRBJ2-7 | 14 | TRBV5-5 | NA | CASSLWTSSYEQYF | TGTGCCAGCAGCCTATGGACTAGCTCCTACGAGCAGTACTTC
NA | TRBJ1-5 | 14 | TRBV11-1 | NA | CASRATGFYQPQHF | TGTGCCAGCAGGGCCACGGGGTTTTATCAGCCCCAGCATTTT
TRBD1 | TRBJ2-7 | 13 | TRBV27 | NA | CASRRQGSYEQYF | TGTGCCAGCAGGAGACAGGGGTCCTACGAGCAGTACTTC
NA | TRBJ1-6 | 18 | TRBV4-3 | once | CASSQDNPRGGLGSPLHF | TGCGCCAGCAGCCAAGATAACCCTCGGGGAGGGCTGGGATCACCCCTCCACTTT
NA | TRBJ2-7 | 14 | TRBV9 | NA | CASSVDVSSYEQYF | TGTGCCAGCAGCGTAGATGTCAGCTCCTACGAGCAGTACTTC
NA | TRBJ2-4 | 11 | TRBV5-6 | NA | CASSQGYIQYF | TGTGCCAGCAGCCAGGGATACATTCAGTACTTC
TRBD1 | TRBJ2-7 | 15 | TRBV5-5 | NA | CASSSDRGRLDEQYF | TGTGCCAGCAGCTCCGACAGGGGAAGGTTGGACGAGCAGTACTTC
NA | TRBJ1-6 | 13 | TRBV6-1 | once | CASILTGNSPLHF | TGTGCCAGCATCTTAACAGGGAATTCACCCCTCCACTTT
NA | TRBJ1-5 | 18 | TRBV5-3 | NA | CARSLLESTGLSNQPQHF | TGTGCCAGAAGCTTGCTAGAGTCGACAGGCCTCTCAAATCAGCCCCAGCATTTT
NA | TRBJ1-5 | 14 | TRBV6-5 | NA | CASRPDEGWEPQHF | TGTGCCAGCAGACCGGACGAGGGGTGGGAGCCCCAGCATTTT
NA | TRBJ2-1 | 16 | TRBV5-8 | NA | CASSSRMGSSYNEQFF | TGTGCCAGCAGCTCGCGAATGGGGAGCTCCTACAATGAGCAGTTCTTC
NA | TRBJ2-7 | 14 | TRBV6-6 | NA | CASSTQGQPYEQYF | TGTGCCAGCAGTACGCAGGGCCAGCCCTACGAGCAGTACTTC
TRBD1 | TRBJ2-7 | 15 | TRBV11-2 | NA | CASSLDRDSSYEQYF | TGTGCCAGCAGCTTAGACCGGGACAGCTCCTACGAGCAGTACTTC
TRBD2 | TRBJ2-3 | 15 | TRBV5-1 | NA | CASSILAGTTDTQYF | TGCGCCAGCAGCATACTAGCGGGGACCACAGATACGCAGTATTTT
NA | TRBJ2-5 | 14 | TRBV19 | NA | CASSNGRDQETQYF | TGTGCCAGTAGTAATGGCAGGGACCAAGAGACCCAGTACTTC
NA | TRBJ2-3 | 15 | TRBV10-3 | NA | CAISELLGGSDTQYF | TGTGCCATCAGTGAGTTACTAGGGGGATCAGATACGCAGTATTTT
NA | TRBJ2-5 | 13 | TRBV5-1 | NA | CASTEGAEETQYF | TGCGCCAGCACTGAGGGCGCCGAAGAGACCCAGTACTTC
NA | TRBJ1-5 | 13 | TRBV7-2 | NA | CASSSGGNQPQHF | TGTGCCAGCAGCTCCGGGGGAAATCAGCCCCAGCATTTT
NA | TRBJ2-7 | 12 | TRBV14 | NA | CASSQELTNLYF | TGTGCCAGCAGCCAAGAACTGACAAATTTGTACTTC
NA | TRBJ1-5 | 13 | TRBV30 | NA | CAWSRTENQPQHF | TGTGCCTGGAGTCGGACAGAAAATCAGCCCCAGCATTTT
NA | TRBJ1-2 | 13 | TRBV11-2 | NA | CASSQTLHYGYTF | TGTGCCAGCAGCCAGACACTTCACTATGGCTACACCTTC
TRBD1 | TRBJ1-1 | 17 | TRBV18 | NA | CASSPLGQGALATEAFF | TGTGCCAGCTCACCACTGGGGCAGGGGGCCCTGGCCACTGAAGCTTTCTTT
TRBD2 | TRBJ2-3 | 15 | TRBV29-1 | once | CSVRGSGGPGDTQYF | TGCAGCGTAAGAGGTAGCGGGGGACCCGGAGATACGCAGTATTTT
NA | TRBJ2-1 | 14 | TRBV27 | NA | CASSANRVRLEQFF | TGTGCCAGCAGTGCTAACAGGGTCCGGCTTGAGCAGTTCTTC
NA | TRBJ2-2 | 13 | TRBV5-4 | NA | CASSLGGFGELFF | TGTGCCAGCAGCTTGGGGGGATTCGGGGAGCTGTTTTTT
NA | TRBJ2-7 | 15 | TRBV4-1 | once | CASSQPEGSPYEQYF | TGCGCCAGCAGCCAGCCGGAGGGGTCCCCCTACGAGCAGTACTTC
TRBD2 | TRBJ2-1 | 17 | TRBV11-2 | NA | CASSLAGGFGSYNEQFF | TGTGCCAGCAGCTTAGCGGGAGGTTTTGGGTCCTACAATGAGCAGTTCTTC
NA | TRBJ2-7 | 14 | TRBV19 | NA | CASSISGSSYEQYF | TGTGCCAGTAGTATCTCGGGGAGCTCCTACGAGCAGTACTTC
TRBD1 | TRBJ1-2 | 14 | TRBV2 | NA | CASREGQGNYGYTF | TGTGCCAGCCGGGAGGGACAGGGGAACTATGGCTACACCTTC
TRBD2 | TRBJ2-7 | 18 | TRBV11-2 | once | CASSQDRGGLASTYEQYF | TGTGCCAGCAGCCAGGACCGGGGGGGACTAGCGAGTACCTACGAGCAGTACTTC
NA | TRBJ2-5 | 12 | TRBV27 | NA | CASSPQGGTQYF | TGTGCCAGCAGTCCCCAGGGCGGGACCCAGTACTTC
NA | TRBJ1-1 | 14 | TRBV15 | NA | CATSGGDADTEAFF | TGTGCCACCAGCGGGGGGGACGCGGACACTGAAGCTTTCTTT
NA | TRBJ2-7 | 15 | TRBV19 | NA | CASSISYKFWYEQYF | TGTGCCAGTAGTATCAGCTACAAGTTTTGGTACGAGCAGTACTTC
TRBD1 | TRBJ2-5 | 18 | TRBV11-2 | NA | CASSLDGGTGVVRETQYF | TGTGCCAGCAGCTTAGATGGAGGGACAGGGGTTGTAAGGGAGACCCAGTACTTC
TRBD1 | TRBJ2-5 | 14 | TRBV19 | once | CASSRGQVQETQYF | TGTGCCAGTAGTAGGGGACAGGTCCAAGAGACCCAGTACTTC
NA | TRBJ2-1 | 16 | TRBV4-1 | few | CASSPHQSDSNNEQFF | TGCGCCAGCAGCCCCCATCAAAGTGACAGCAACAATGAGCAGTTCTTC
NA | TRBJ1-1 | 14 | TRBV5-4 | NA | CASSGRAGGPEAFF | TGTGCCAGCAGCGGGAGGGCGGGAGGCCCTGAAGCTTTCTTT
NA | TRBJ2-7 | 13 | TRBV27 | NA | CASSSIDSYEQYF | TGTGCCAGCAGTTCAATCGACTCCTACGAGCAGTACTTC
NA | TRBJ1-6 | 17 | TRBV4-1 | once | CASSQTPPGGYNSPLHF | TGCGCCAGCAGCCAGACCCCCCCGGGGGGCTATAATTCACCCCTCCACTTT
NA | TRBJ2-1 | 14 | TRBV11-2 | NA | CASSLERQGHEQFF | TGTGCCAGCAGCTTAGAACGCCAGGGGCATGAGCAGTTCTTC
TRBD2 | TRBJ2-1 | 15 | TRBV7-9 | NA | CASSFVSGSYNEQFF | TGTGCCAGCAGCTTCGTTAGCGGGAGTTACAATGAGCAGTTCTTC
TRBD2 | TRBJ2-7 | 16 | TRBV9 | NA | CASSVEGLAGMYEQYF | TGTGCCAGCAGCGTAGAGGGACTAGCGGGAATGTACGAGCAGTACTTC
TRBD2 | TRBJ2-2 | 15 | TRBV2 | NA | CASTKRGSNTGELFF | TGTGCCAGCACTAAGCGGGGGTCTAACACCGGGGAGCTGTTTTTT
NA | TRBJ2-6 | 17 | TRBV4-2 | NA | CASSQGREFSGANVLTF | TGTGCCAGCAGCCAGGGACGCGAGTTCTCTGGGGCCAACGTCCTGACTTTC
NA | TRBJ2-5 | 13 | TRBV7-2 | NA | CATNLGGAETQYF | TGTGCCACCAATTTGGGGGGGGCGGAGACCCAGTACTTC